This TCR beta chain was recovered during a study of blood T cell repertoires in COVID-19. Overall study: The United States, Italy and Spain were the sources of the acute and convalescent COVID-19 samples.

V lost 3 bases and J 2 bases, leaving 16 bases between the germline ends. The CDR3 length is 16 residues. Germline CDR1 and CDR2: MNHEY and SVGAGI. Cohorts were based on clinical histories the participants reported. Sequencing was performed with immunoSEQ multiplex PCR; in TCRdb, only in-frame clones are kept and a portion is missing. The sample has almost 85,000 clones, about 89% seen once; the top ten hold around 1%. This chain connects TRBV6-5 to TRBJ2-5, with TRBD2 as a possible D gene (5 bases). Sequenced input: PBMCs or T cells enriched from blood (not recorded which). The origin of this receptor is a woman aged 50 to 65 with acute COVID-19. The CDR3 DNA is TGTGCCAGCAGTTATCAGGTCGGAACGGGACAAGAGACCCAGTACTTC. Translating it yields CASSYQVGTGQETQYF.